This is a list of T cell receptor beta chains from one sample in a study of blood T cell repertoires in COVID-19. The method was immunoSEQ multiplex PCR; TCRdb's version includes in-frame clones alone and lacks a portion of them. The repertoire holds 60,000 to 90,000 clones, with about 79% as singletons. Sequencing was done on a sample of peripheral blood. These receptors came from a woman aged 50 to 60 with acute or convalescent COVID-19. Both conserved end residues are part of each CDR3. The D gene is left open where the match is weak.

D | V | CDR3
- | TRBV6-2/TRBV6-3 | CASSYYRRSNTGELFF
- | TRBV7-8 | CASSLVGRTFSGNTIYF
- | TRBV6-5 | CASSSGRSYEQYF
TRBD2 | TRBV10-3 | CAISVSSGSITDTQYF
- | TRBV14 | CASSHLSGNTIYF
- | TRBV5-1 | CASSLGGQVYEQFF
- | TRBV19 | CASSMMSSGANVLTF
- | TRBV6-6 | CASTPGLLPQHF
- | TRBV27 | CASSTSVGNTIYF
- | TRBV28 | CASSIIRNEQFF
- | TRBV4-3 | CASSQVRVSGEKLFF
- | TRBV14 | CASSQDRRRLDTQYF
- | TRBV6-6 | CASTRVVGNTGELFF
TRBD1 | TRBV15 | CATSRDQGGTGNTGELFF
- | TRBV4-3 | CASSQDNRGTDTQYF
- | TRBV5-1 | CASSLAEGYGYTF
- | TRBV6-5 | CASSTATHEQYF
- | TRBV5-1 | CASSPDGSGNTIYF
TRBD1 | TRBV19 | CASSSPGTVHTEAFF
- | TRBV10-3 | CAISEGLAGANNEQFF
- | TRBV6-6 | CASSPRLVGAYGYTF
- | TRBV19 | CASSRTWTDYGYTF
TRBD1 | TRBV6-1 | CASSDRGDRVETQYF
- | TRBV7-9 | CASSFLRGGEDEQFF
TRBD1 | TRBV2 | CASSSTGFSPLHF
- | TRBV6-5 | CASSWAAYQPQHF
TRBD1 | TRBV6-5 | CASGLYGTGGETQYF
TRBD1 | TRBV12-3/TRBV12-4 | CASGGTVNYGYTF
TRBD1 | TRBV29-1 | CSARTGFDEQFF
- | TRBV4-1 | CASSQDPGDRNQPQHF
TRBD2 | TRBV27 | CASRLTGTSAYNEQFF
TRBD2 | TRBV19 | CASSSASGSSYNEQFF
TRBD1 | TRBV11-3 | CASSLSGTGSETQYF
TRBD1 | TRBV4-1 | CASSQEGTGWGETQYF
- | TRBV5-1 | CASSAGGSSGANVLTF
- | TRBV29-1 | CSVLEVGNTIYF
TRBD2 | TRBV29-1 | CSVDRLAGDTQYF
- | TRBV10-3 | CAISELYEQYF
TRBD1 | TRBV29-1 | CSVAAGGWGTEAFF
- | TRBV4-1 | CASSPGLGYGYTF
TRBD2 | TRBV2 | CASSGLAVGELFF
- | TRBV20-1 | CSAGDGGAQHF
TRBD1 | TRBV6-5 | CASSHGQGGTEAFF
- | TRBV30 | CAWSVQPGSEAFF
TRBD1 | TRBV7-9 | CASTFRTGPYNEQFF
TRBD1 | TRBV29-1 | CSVEGTGGKNTEAFF
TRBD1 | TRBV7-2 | CASSPPPTGSTEAFF
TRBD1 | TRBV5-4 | CASSRDRAADTQYF
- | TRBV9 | CAGPGELFF
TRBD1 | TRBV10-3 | CAIRVDRGAGELFF
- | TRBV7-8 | CASSPSRWPNTEAFF